This TCR beta chain is drawn from a study of T cell repertoires in cytomegalovirus infection. Study results and limitations: Public TCR beta family frequency separated CMV-and-HLA carriers, including in an independent cohort.

Using its own MiXCR run on the reads, TCRdb lists one record per CDR3 protein. The sample has about 310,000 distinct CDR3 sequences, about 25% seen once. Trimming left V 7 bases short and J 7 bases short, with 14 bases between. Germline V CDR1 and CDR2: LNHDA, SQIVND (reference sequence). This CDR3 contains 13 residues. As for this clonotype: Its antigen is still unknown.

The chain employs TRBV19 and TRBJ1-5; a possible D gene is TRBD1 (5 bases). This clonotype was sampled from a human donor in good health (CMV status not recorded). Some clones in this sample may be carry-over from other donors' samples. This sample comprised cultured PBMCs, obtained from culture after CMV antigen stimulation. Here the CDR3 DNA reads TGTGCCAGTACACGGGACGTGGTACAGCCCCAGCATTTT. It yields the protein CASTRDVVQPQHF.